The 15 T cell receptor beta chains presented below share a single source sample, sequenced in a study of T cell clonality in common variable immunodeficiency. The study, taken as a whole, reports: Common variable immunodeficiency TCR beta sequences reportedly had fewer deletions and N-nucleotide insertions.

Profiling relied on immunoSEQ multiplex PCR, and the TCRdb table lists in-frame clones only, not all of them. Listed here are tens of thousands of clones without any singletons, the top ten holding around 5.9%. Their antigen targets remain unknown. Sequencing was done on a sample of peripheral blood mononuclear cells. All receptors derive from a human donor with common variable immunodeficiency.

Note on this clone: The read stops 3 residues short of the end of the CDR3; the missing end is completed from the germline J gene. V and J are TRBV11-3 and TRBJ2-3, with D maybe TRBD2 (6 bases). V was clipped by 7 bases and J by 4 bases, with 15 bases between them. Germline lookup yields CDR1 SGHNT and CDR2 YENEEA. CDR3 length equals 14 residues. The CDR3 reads CASNRGVGPDTQYF. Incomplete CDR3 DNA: TGTGCCAGCAATCGCGGGGTGGGGCCAGATACG.

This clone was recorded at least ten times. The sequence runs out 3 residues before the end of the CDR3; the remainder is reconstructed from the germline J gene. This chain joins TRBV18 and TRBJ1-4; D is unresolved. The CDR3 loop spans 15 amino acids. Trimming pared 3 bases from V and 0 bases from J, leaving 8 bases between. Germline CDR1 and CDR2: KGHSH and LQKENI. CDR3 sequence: CASSPAGATNEKLFF. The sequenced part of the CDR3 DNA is TGTGCCAGCTCACCGGCGGGCGCAACTAATGAAAAA.

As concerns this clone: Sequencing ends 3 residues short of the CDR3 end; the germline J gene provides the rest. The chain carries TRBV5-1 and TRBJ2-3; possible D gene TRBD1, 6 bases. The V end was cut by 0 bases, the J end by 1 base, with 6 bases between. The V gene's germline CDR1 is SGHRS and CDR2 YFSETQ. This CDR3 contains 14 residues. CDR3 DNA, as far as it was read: TGCGCCAGCAGCTTGGGGGGGCGCACAGATACG. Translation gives CASSLGGRTDT. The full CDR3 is CASSLGGRTDTQYF.

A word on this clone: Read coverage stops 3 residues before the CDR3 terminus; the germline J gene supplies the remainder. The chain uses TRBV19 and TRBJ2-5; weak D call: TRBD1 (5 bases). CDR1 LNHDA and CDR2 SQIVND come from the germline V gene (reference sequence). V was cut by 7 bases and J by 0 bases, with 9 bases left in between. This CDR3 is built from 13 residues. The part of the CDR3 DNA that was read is TGTGCCAGTAAAGGGGTGTACCAAGAGACC. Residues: CASKGVYQET. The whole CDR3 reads CASKGVYQETQYF.

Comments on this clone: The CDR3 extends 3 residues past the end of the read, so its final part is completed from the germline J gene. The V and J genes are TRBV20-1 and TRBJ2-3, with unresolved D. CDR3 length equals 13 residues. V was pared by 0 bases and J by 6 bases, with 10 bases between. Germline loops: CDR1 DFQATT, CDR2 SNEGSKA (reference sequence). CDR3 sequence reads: CSARDRVWDTQYF. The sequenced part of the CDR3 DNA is TGCAGTGCTAGAGATCGGGTTTGGGATACG.

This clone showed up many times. Incomplete CDR3 DNA: TGCAGTGCGCCGATGATAGACGAG. Its protein product is CSAPMIDE. From start to end, the CDR3 is CSAPMIDEQYF. V and J are TRBV20-1 and TRBJ2-7; D unclear. The observed sequence ends 3 residues before the CDR3 terminus, with the missing tail filled in from the germline J gene. The CDR3 runs 11 residues. Trimming cost V 6 bases and J 5 bases, with 11 bases left between them. CDR1 is DFQATT, CDR2 SNEGSKA, per germline (reference sequence).

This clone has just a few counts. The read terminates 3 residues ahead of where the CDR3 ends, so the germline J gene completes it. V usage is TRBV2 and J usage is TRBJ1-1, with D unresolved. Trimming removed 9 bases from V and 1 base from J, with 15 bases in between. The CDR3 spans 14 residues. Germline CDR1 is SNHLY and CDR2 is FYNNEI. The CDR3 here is CARTIRPANTEAFF. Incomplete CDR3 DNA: TGTGCCAGGACTATCCGACCGGCGAACACTGAA.

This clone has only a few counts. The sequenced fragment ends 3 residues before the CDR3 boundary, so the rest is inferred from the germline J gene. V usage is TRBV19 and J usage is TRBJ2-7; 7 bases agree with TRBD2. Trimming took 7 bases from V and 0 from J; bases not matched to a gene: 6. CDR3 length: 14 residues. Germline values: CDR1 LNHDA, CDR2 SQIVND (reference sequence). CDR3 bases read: TGTGCCAGTAAAATGGGAGGGGCCTCCTACGAG. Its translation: CASKMGGASYE. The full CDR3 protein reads CASKMGGASYEQYF.

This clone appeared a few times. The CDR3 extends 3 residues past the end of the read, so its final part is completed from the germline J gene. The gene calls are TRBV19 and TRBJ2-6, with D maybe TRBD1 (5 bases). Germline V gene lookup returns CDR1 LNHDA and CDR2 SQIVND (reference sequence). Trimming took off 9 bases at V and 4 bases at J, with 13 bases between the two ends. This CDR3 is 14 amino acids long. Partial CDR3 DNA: TGTGCCAGCGACCAGGGCTCAGGGGCCAACGTC. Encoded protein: CASDQGSGANV. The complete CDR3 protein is CASDQGSGANVLTF.

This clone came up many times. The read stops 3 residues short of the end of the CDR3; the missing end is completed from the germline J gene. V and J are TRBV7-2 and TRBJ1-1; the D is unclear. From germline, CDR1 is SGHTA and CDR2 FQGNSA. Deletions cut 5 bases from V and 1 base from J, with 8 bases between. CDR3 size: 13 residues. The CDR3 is CASSDYQNTEAFF. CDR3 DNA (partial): TGTGCCAGCAGCGACTATCAGAACACTGAA.

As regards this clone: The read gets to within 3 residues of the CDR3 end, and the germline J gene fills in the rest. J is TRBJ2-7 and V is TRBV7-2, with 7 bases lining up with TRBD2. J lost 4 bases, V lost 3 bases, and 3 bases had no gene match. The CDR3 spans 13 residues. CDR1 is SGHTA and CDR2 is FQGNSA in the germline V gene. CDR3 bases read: TGTGCCAGCAGCTTGTGGCGGGGGTACGAG. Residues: CASSLWRGYE. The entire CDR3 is CASSLWRGYEQYF.

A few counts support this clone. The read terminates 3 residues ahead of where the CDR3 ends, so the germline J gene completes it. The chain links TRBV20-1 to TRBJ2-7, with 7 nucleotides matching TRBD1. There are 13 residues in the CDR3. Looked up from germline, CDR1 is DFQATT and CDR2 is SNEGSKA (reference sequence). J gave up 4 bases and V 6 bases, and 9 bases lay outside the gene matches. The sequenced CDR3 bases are TGCAGTGCCTTCCTGACAGGGTCTTACGAG. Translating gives CSAFLTGSYE. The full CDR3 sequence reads CSAFLTGSYEQYF.

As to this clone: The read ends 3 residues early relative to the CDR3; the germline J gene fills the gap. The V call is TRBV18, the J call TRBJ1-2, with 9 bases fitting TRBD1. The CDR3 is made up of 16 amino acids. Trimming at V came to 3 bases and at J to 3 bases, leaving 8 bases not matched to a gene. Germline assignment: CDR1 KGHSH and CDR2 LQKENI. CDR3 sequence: CASSPLPGQGYYGYTF. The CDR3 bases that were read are TGTGCCAGCTCACCGCTCCCGGGACAGGGTTACTATGGC.

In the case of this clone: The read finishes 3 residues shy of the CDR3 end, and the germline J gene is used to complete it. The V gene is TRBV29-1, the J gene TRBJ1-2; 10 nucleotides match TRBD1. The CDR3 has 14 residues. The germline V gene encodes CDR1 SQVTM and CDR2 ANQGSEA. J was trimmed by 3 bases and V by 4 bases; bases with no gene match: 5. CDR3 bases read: TGCAGCGTTGTAACGGGACAGGGGTACTATGGC. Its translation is CSVVTGQGYYG. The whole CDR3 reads CSVVTGQGYYGYTF.

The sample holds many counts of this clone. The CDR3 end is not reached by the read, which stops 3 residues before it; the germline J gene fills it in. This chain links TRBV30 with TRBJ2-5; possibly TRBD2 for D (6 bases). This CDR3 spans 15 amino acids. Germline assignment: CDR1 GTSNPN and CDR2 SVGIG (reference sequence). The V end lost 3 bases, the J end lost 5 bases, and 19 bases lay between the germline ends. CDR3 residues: CAWRVGGVSRETQYF. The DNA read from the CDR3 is TGTGCCTGGAGGGTCGGGGGAGTGAGTCGGGAGACC. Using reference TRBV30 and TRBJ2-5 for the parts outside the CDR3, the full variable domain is SQTIHQWPATLVQPVGSPLSLECTVEGTSNPNLYWYRQAAGRGLQLLFYSVGIGQISSEVPQNLSASRPQDRQFILSSKKLLLSDSGFYLCAWRVGGVSRETQYFGPGTRLLVL.